One T cell receptor (beta chain) is described in this entry. The target antigen is unknown. The assay was immunoSEQ multiplex PCR, and TCRdb's table has in-frame clones only and misses some. The sample holds around 300,000 clones, 90% seen once. J gave up 4 bases and V 3 bases, and 3 bases lay outside the gene matches. The length of the CDR3 is 13 residues. The germline V gene has CDR1 PRHDT and CDR2 FYEKMQ (reference sequence). The sample's treatment: about 20 received Ad26.COV2.S at low or high dose, single or two shots; roughly 5 received placebo; per-sample allocation not given. All samples were drawn on day 63, counting from the first vaccine or placebo injection. The sample originates from a study of Ad26.COV2.S vaccination and SARS-CoV-2 variants. Study-wide results and caveats: Participants given vaccine showed non-spike TCR breadth similar to that of placebo recipients.

This sequence originates from a person between 18 and 65 years old who received the Ad26.COV2.S COVID-19 vaccine or a placebo. The V and J genes are TRBV13 and TRBJ2-7, with 7 bases fitting TRBD1. The sample in question was peripheral blood, obtained in a trial of Ad26.COV2.S vaccine versus placebo. CDR3 nucleotides: TGTGCCAGCAGCTTGCAGGGGGAGTACGAGCAGTACGTC. This gives the protein CASSLQGEYEQYV.